The present T cell receptor (beta chain) was sequenced within a study of neurological immune-mediated disorders (dated by TCRdb to about 2019). A note on the overall study: Using UMI-based sequencing, the study compared peripheral blood TCR-beta repertoires from patients with HTLV-I-associated myelopathy (HAM/TSP), patients with multiple sclerosis, and healthy controls. Longitudinal samples, technical triplicates and paired sorted CD4+ and CD8+ T-cell subsets, alongside PBMC samples, were included among the approximately 110 TCR-beta libraries. Of the 60 to 70 subjects in the cohort, around 14 were HAM/TSP patients, 34 were multiple sclerosis patients, and 20 were healthy controls. Study-wide findings and limitations: The highest TCR clonal expansion was observed in HAM/TSP patients, whereas the lowest was observed in MS patients, even when compared with healthy controls. No identical CDR3 amino acid sequences were found to be shared among expanded clones across subjects, suggesting that TCR-beta repertoires were private in all groups.

This clonotype was counted at least ten times. No cognate antigen has been identified for it. A read error may account for a junction end that differs from germline. The healthy controls were volunteers from blood banks in Maryland, USA. Unsorted PBMC libraries were generated from 2 million PBMCs stored in RNAlater at -80 °C until RNA extraction. PBMCs were separated from peripheral blood using Ficoll-Hypaque density gradient centrifugation and then cryopreserved in liquid nitrogen. cDNA synthesis used template-switch 5'RACE with a primer carrying a 10-nucleotide random unique molecular identifier tagging each TCR transcript. Over 190 million TCR-beta sequences, covering 15-18 subjects, were produced in each sequencing run. The RNeasy kit was used to extract total RNA. TCR-beta VDJ regions were amplified with primers for the TCR constant region and the 5'RACE anchor, using the KAPA Real-time Library Amplification kit. Sample indexes and Illumina adaptors were added in a first PCR, after which library yield was increased in a second PCR. After Ampure bead purification, the TCR product of roughly 650 bp was size-selected on a 2% E-gel SizeSelection system. Before pooling, library quality was checked on a Bioanalyzer, concentration was measured with Qubit, and libraries were quantified with the Kapa Library Quantification kit. An Illumina HiSeq 2500 was used to sequence the libraries paired-end at 2 x 150 bp. To increase sequence diversity, roughly 24-31% phiX was spiked into each library pool. The original methods were these. The UMI-based MiGEC pipeline processed quality-filtered reads and removed over 80% of raw TCR sequences during error correction. IMGT germline references were used for alignment of VDJ genes, and clonotypes were defined by a unique CDR3 amino acid sequence together with V-J genes. Clonal expansion, Shannon diversity, and CDR3 relatedness (CalcPairwiseDistances, ClusterSamples) were evaluated with VDJtools, and phylogenetic trees were built with CLCbio workbench. A clone was classed as expanded if it had 8 or more unique UMIs, a cutoff based on coefficient-of-variation modelling across technical triplicates. TCRdb trimmed public reads at Q25 via fastp, called clones via MiXCR and kept in-frame beta chains. Identical CDR3 proteins give one entry, which carries the most common genes and DNA. The V and J calls and clone size come from TCRdb's table, not from the authors' own analysis. This sample has approximately 29,000 distinct CDR3 sequences in its table, and around 12% of those were observed once. 7.8% of the sample lies in the top ten.

The receptor was isolated from a man aged 55 to 70 in good health. Sequencing was done on a sample of PBMCs.

The CDR3 here reads CASSSAGSLVSSSF. The DNA is as follows: TGTGCCAGCAGTTCGGCAGGATCCCTAGTTAGCAGTTCCTTC. Recombination joined TRBV12-3 or TRBV12-4 with TRBJ2-7; the D gene remains uncertain. Reading from cysteine to phenylalanine, the CDR3 counts 14 amino acids. CDR3 DNA is the only sequence kept; it has 42 bases, read in frame from the first base.